Presented here are 3 T cell receptor beta chains from one specimen sequenced in a study of blood T cell repertoires in COVID-19. Assay used: immunoSEQ multiplex PCR; TCRdb lists only in-frame clones, some missing. The table has around 200,000 clones, roughly 80% seen once. Source material: peripheral blood. All receptors come from a woman in her forties or fifties with acute or convalescent COVID-19.

V gene TRBV9 combines with J gene TRBJ2-1; 7 nucleotides match TRBD2. This CDR3 spans 12 amino acids. The V gene's germline CDR1 is SGDLS and CDR2 YYNGEE. V was clipped by 3 bases and J by 8 bases; unmatched bases: 2. DNA of the CDR3: TGTGCCAGCAGCGCCGCGGGGGATGAGCAGTTCTTC. The encoded protein is CASSAAGDEQFF. Based on the CDR3 plus reference TRBV9 and TRBJ2-1, the full variable domain is DSGVTQTPKHLITATGQRVTLRCSPRSGDLSVYWYQQSLDQGLQFLIQYYNGEERAKGNILERFSAQQFPDLHSELNLSSLELGDSALYFCASSAAGDEQFFGPGTRLTVL.

The chain carries TRBV9 and TRBJ2-7; a weak D match, TRBD2 (6 bases). Trimming removed 4 bases at V and 1 base at J, with 12 bases between. The CDR3 length is 14 residues. Per the germline V gene, CDR1 is SGDLS and CDR2 is YYNGEE. The CDR3 region is CASSPREISYEQYF. The CDR3 coding sequence is TGTGCCAGCAGCCCACGGGAGATATCCTACGAGCAGTACTTC.

CDR3 residues: CASSQVRGPYGYTF. DNA of the CDR3: TGCGCCAGCAGCCAAGTCAGGGGTCCCTATGGCTACACCTTC. The genes are TRBV4-3 and TRBJ1-2; TRBD1 might be the D (6 bases). This CDR3 is 14 amino acids long. Germline lookup yields CDR1 LGHNA and CDR2 YSLEER. Trimming cost V 1 base and J 4 bases, with 10 bases left between them.